Each of the 22 T cell receptor beta chains below was sequenced from the same sample in a study of blood T cell repertoires in COVID-19. Method: immunoSEQ multiplex PCR; TCRdb's copy keeps in-frame clones and lacks some. The table shows about 190,000 clones, with about 88% occurring only once. Specimen: peripheral blood. The receptor set was obtained from a woman younger than 45 with active or convalescent COVID-19.

The CDR3 reads CASSPDRANTEAFF. CDR3 in DNA: TGTGCCAGCAGCCCGGACAGGGCGAACACTGAAGCTTTCTTT. The chain combines TRBV2 with TRBJ1-1; 8 bases fit TRBD1. This CDR3 region has 14 residues. Trimming removed 6 bases from V and 1 base from J; junction bases left unmatched: 4. Germline loops: CDR1 SNHLY, CDR2 FYNNEI. The variable domain in full, with the rest retrieved from reference TRBV2 and TRBJ1-1, is EPEVTQTPSHQVTQMGQEVILRCVPISNHLYFYWYRQILGQKVEFLVSFYNNEISEKSEIFDDQFSVERPDGSNFTLKIRSTKLEDSAMYFCASSPDRANTEAFFGQGTRLTVV.

The chain is built from TRBV12-3 or TRBV12-4 and TRBJ2-7, with D perhaps matching TRBD1 (6 bases). This CDR3 is 13 amino acids long. V lost 5 bases to trimming and J lost 3 bases, with 11 bases between them. The CDR3 region has the DNA TGTGCCAGCAGTCAGCTGGACAGCTACGAGCAGTACTTC. Translated, it gives CASSQLDSYEQYF.

This clone appeared a single time. This chain joins TRBV19 and TRBJ2-1, with 13 bases aligning to TRBD2. V lost 4 bases, J lost 4 bases, and 7 bases stayed unmatched. The germline V gene encodes CDR1 LNHDA and CDR2 SQIVND (reference sequence). The CDR3 loop spans 17 amino acids. The CDR3 DNA reads TGTGCCAGTAGTACGGCCACTAGCGGGGGGGGATACAATGAGCAGTTCTTC. Its protein is CASSTATSGGGYNEQFF.

The CDR3 DNA sequence: TGTGCCAGCAGCGTAGCTAGCCTAGCGGGCAATGAGCAGTTCTTC. This encodes CASSVASLAGNEQFF. This chain connects TRBV9 to TRBJ2-1; TRBD2 agrees at 8 bases. Losses at the gene ends were 0 bases for V and 6 bases for J; bases not matched to a gene: 5. This CDR3 contains 15 residues. Germline CDR1 and CDR2: SGDLS and YYNGEE.

V usage is TRBV19 and J usage is TRBJ1-2, with D hard to call. The germline V gene has CDR1 LNHDA and CDR2 SQIVND (reference sequence). This CDR3 has 16 amino acids. The V end lost 3 bases, the J end lost 4 bases, and 18 bases lay between the germline ends. The CDR3 region has the DNA TGTGCCAGTAGTATCTACGCGAGGGCCCGGACCTATGGCTACACCTTC. This gives the protein CASSIYARARTYGYTF.

This clone came up once. V usage is TRBV6-1 and J usage is TRBJ1-2; 8 bases line up with TRBD1. J gave up 3 bases and V 1 base, and 7 bases lay outside the gene matches. Germline-derived CDR1 and CDR2 are MNHNS and SASEGT. This CDR3 spans 16 amino acids. This CDR3 reads CASSEEGRGPYYGYTF. Here the CDR3 DNA reads TGTGCCAGCAGTGAAGAAGGCAGGGGGCCATACTATGGCTACACCTTC.

This clone has a handful of counts. The V call is TRBV6-5, the J call TRBJ1-6, with TRBD1 as a possible D gene (5 bases). The V and J ends lost 2 bases and 8 bases respectively, with 7 bases between them. The CDR3 sequence is 13 residues long. Germline-derived CDR1 and CDR2 are MNHEY and SVGAGI. This CDR3 is CASSYTGDSPLHF. The CDR3 DNA reads TGTGCCAGCAGTTACACGGGGGATTCACCCCTCCACTTT.

V is TRBV15 and J is TRBJ1-1; perhaps TRBD1 as D (5 bases). CDR3 length: 16 amino acids. Germline V gene data show CDR1 as LNHNV and CDR2 as YYDKDF (reference sequence). Deletions cut 1 base from V and 0 bases from J, with 12 bases between. The DNA of the CDR3 is TGTGCCACCAGCAGAGGACAGCCCCGCCTGAACACTGAAGCTTTCTTT. Amino acids: CATSRGQPRLNTEAFF.

This chain links TRBV10-3 with TRBJ1-1; TRBD1 might be the D (5 bases). V was cut by 5 bases and J by 3 bases, with 7 bases left in between. The CDR3 totals 12 residues. Germline values: CDR1 ENHRY, CDR2 SYGVKD. The CDR3 bases are TGTGCCATCAGTACAGGTTACACTGAAGCTTTCTTT. This gives the protein CAISTGYTEAFF.

This clone was seen a few times. V is TRBV10-3 and J is TRBJ1-1, with 11 bases matching TRBD1. Germline CDR1 ENHRY, CDR2 SYGVKD. The V and J ends lost 9 bases and 5 bases, in that order; junction bases with no gene match: 2. The CDR3 contains 12 residues. CDR3 bases: TGTGCCATTGGACAGGGGGCTACTGAAGCTTTCTTT. Protein product: CAIGQGATEAFF.

The chain joins TRBV19 to TRBJ2-3; 8 positions match TRBD2. The CDR3 totals 15 residues. CDR1 is LNHDA, CDR2 SQIVND, per germline (reference sequence). V dropped 5 bases and J dropped 6; count of bases not matched to a gene: 10. The CDR3 is CASSWGAGGGDTQYF. The DNA for the CDR3 is TGTGCCAGTAGTTGGGGGGCGGGAGGAGGTGATACGCAGTATTTT.

The chain combines TRBV6-5 with TRBJ1-4; TRBD1 aligns across 9 bases. The CDR3 is 15 amino acids. The germline gives CDR1 MNHEY, CDR2 SVGAGI. V dropped 6 bases and J dropped 2; count of bases not matched to a gene: 4. The CDR3 spells CASSLTGGTNEKLFF. The CDR3 coding sequence is TGTGCCAGCAGCCTAACAGGGGGCACTAATGAAAAACTGTTTTTT.

V is TRBV27 and J is TRBJ1-4; D uncertain. V was cut by 4 bases and J by 8 bases, with 14 bases left in between. The CDR3 is 14 amino acids. The germline CDR1 and CDR2 sequences are MNHEY and SMNVEV (reference sequence). CDR3: CASSSSGGGEKLFF. The CDR3 region has the DNA TGTGCCAGCAGTTCCTCAGGAGGAGGCGAAAAACTGTTTTTT.

The chain has TRBV27 and TRBJ2-3; 8 nucleotides line up with TRBD1. The J segment lost 4 bases and the V segment lost 4 bases, leaving 16 bases of the junction unmatched. Germline lookup yields CDR1 MNHEY and CDR2 SMNVEV (reference sequence). The CDR3 has 18 residues. CDR3 amino acids: CASSYNLGQGGSPDTQYF. Here the CDR3 DNA reads TGTGCCAGCAGTTACAACCTCGGACAGGGAGGTTCACCAGATACGCAGTATTTT.

V is TRBV4-2 and J is TRBJ1-3; D perhaps matches TRBD1 (6 bases). The CDR3 is 17 amino acids. In germline, CDR1 is LGHNA, CDR2 YNFKEQ. The V and J ends lost 3 bases and 1 base respectively, with 16 bases between them. CDR3 nucleotide sequence: TGTGCCAGCAGCCACCAATCGCTCAGGGGATCTGGAAACACCATATATTTT. As protein: CASSHQSLRGSGNTIYF.

This clone was observed once. The CDR3 reads CASSTQGNYGYTF. CDR3 DNA sequence: TGTGCCAGTAGTACACAGGGTAACTATGGCTACACCTTC. V is TRBV19 and J is TRBJ1-2, with D perhaps matching TRBD1 (6 bases). Trimming took off 4 bases at V and 1 base at J, with 7 bases between the two ends. Germline V CDR1 and CDR2: LNHDA, SQIVND (reference sequence). The CDR3 consists of 13 residues.

The CDR3 DNA sequence: TGCGCCAGCAGGAAAGACTGGAACACTGAAGCTTTCTTT. This translates into CASRKDWNTEAFF. The chain employs TRBV5-1 and TRBJ1-1; D gene uncertain. V was shortened by 5 bases and J by 1 base, with 9 bases between the two germline ends. The germline V gene has CDR1 SGHRS and CDR2 YFSETQ. This CDR3 has 13 amino acids.

The chain employs TRBV28 and TRBJ1-6; TRBD1 matches at 10 bases. Germline V gene data show CDR1 as MDHEN and CDR2 as SYDVKM. Trimming at V came to 6 bases and at J to 1 base, leaving 0 bases not matched to a gene. The CDR3 covers 15 residues. CDR3 bases: TGTGCCAGCAGGGGACAGGGGTCCTATAATTCACCCCTCCACTTT. Its protein is CASRGQGSYNSPLHF. The full variable domain, completed using reference TRBV28 and TRBJ1-6, is DVKVTQSSRYLVKRTGEKVFLECVQDMDHENMFWYRQDPGLGLRLIYFSYDVKMKEKGDIPEGYSVSREKKERFSLILESASTNQTSMYLCASRGQGSYNSPLHFGNGTRLTVT.

This chain links TRBV27 with TRBJ1-4; 9 bases agree with TRBD1. V lost 1 base and J lost 10; bases outside the gene matches: 7. The CDR3 loop spans 15 amino acids. CDR1 is MNHEY, CDR2 SMNVEV, per germline (reference sequence). Here the CDR3 DNA reads TGTGCCAGCAGTTTATTAGGGACAGGGCGGGGAAAACTGTTTTTT. Residues: CASSLLGTGRGKLFF.

The rearrangement uses TRBV11-1 and TRBJ1-2, with no clear D. CDR1 and CDR2 from the germline V gene are SGHAT and FQDESV (reference sequence). V was clipped by 5 bases and J by 5 bases, with 9 bases between them. This CDR3 region has 12 residues. The CDR3: CASSRGPYGYTF. The CDR3 coding sequence is TGTGCCAGCAGCCGCGGCCCGTATGGCTACACCTTC. The full variable domain, completed using reference TRBV11-1 and TRBJ1-2, is EAEVAQSPRYKITEKSQAVAFWCDPISGHATLYWYRQILGQGPELLVQFQDESVVDDSQLPKDRFSAERLKGVDSTLKIQPAELGDSAMYLCASSRGPYGYTFGSGTRLTVV.

The J gene is TRBJ2-1, the V gene TRBV5-1; TRBD2 agrees at 9 bases. Germline CDR1 SGHRS, CDR2 YFSETQ. V was pared by 1 base and J by 7 bases, with 9 bases of the junction left unmatched. The CDR3 runs 16 residues. The CDR3 DNA follows: TGCGCCAGCAGCTTGCGGTCTGGCGGGAGGGGAAATGAGCAGTTCTTC. As protein: CASSLRSGGRGNEQFF.

V is TRBV2 and J is TRBJ1-1; D ambiguous. The CDR3 loop spans 13 amino acids. Per germline, CDR1 SNHLY and CDR2 FYNNEI. V was cut by 6 bases and J by 1 base, with 9 bases left in between. The CDR3 is CASSAIKNTEAFF. In DNA, the CDR3 is TGTGCCAGCAGCGCTATTAAGAACACTGAAGCTTTCTTT.